These 29 T cell receptor beta chains came from one sample sequenced in a study of blood T cell repertoires in COVID-19. Sequencing used immunoSEQ multiplex PCR; TCRdb keeps in-frame clones, though not all of them. This sample has about 100,000 clones, with approximately 81% found just once. The sequenced sample consisted of peripheral blood. The receptors stem from an older woman with active or convalescent COVID-19.

The chain has TRBV6-6 and TRBJ2-2; D possibly corresponds to TRBD1 (6 bases). The CDR3 contains 15 residues. CDR1 is MNHNY and CDR2 is SVGAGI in the germline V gene (reference sequence). V was clipped by 3 bases and J by 6 bases, with 14 bases between them. CDR3 DNA sequence: TGTGCCAGCAGTTATGGGACAACGGGCGCCGGGGAGCTGTTTTTT. Amino acid sequence: CASSYGTTGAGELFF.

The V call is TRBV6-5, the J call TRBJ2-3, with 10 bases that match TRBD2. Per the germline V gene, CDR1 is MNHEY and CDR2 is SVGAGI. J lost 5 bases, V lost 2 bases, and 4 bases had no gene match. The CDR3 is made up of 15 amino acids. CDR3 sequence: CASSYRAGGQDTQYF. The DNA of the CDR3 is TGTGCCAGCAGTTACCGAGCGGGAGGGCAAGATACGCAGTATTTT.

The CDR3 loop is CASSLRVAGGGETQYF. Written as DNA, the CDR3 is TGCGCCAGCAGCTTGCGGGTAGCGGGGGGTGGCGAGACCCAGTACTTC. This chain links TRBV5-1 with TRBJ2-5; TRBD2 matches at 10 bases. Germline lookup yields CDR1 SGHRS and CDR2 YFSETQ. V was pared by 1 base and J by 5 bases, with 8 bases of the junction left unmatched. This CDR3 has 16 residues. Filled out from reference TRBV5-1 and TRBJ2-5, the complete variable domain reads KAGVTQTPRYLIKTRGQQVTLSCSPISGHRSVSWYQQTPGQGLQFLFEYFSETQRNKGNFPGRFSGRQFSNSRSEMNVSTLELGDSALYLCASSLRVAGGGETQYFGPGTRLLVL.

This chain links TRBV11-2 with TRBJ1-1; 8 bases fit TRBD1. Germline V gene data show CDR1 as SGHAT and CDR2 as FQNNGV. V gave up 4 bases and J gave up 5 bases; unmatched junction bases: 6. The CDR3 covers 14 residues. The CDR3 sequence: CASSSQGAYTEAFF. CDR3 coding DNA: TGTGCCAGCAGCTCCCAGGGGGCATATACTGAAGCTTTCTTT.

The rearrangement joins TRBV19 to TRBJ2-1; D possibly corresponds to TRBD1 (5 bases). Germline V lookup: CDR1 LNHDA, CDR2 SQIVND (reference sequence). This CDR3 has 13 amino acids. The V and J ends lost 5 bases and 7 bases respectively, with 12 bases between them. The CDR3 spells CASSPSRANEQFF. The CDR3, as DNA: TGTGCCAGTAGTCCATCCAGGGCTAATGAGCAGTTCTTC.

The rearrangement joins TRBV25-1 to TRBJ1-1; D may be TRBD1 (6 bases). Germline V gene data show CDR1 as MGHDK and CDR2 as SYGVNS. This CDR3 region has 13 residues. The V end lost 8 bases, the J end lost 4 bases, and 14 bases lay between the germline ends. The CDR3 is CASRDMGSTEAFF. CDR3 nucleotides: TGTGCCAGCCGGGACATGGGGAGCACTGAAGCTTTCTTT.

V is TRBV28 and J is TRBJ2-1, with D perhaps matching TRBD2 (7 bases). The CDR3 has 15 residues. Trimming removed 6 bases from V and 10 bases from J, with 22 bases in between. From germline, CDR1 is MDHEN and CDR2 SYDVKM. The CDR3 DNA reads as TGTGCCAGCAGCCGAAGGGGGGAGGGGAGGTGGGAGCAGTTCTTC. It yields the protein CASSRRGEGRWEQFF. Complete variable domain (other parts from reference TRBV28 and TRBJ2-1): DVKVTQSSRYLVKRTGEKVFLECVQDMDHENMFWYRQDPGLGLRLIYFSYDVKMKEKGDIPEGYSVSREKKERFSLILESASTNQTSMYLCASSRRGEGRWEQFFGPGTRLTVL.

Turning to this clone: At one end, the junction sequence differs from germline, possibly due to a read error. This rearrangement joins TRBV30 to TRBJ1-1; D gene unclear. The CDR3 is 12 amino acids. Looked up from germline, CDR1 is GTSNPN and CDR2 is SVGIG (reference sequence). The DNA for the CDR3 is TGCGCCTGGAAAGGAGGAAACACTGAAGCTTTCTTT. The encoded protein is CAWKGGNTEAFF. The full variable domain, completed using reference TRBV30 and TRBJ1-1, is SQTIHQWPATLVQPVGSPLSLECTVEGTSNPNLYWYRQAAGRGLQLLFYSVGIGQISSEVPQNLSASRPQDRQFILSSKKLLLSDSGFYLCAWKGGNTEAFFGQGTRLTVV.

The rearrangement links TRBV19 to TRBJ1-5, with 9 bases aligning to TRBD1. In germline, CDR1 is LNHDA, CDR2 SQIVND (reference sequence). V trimming: 4 bases; J trimming: 2 bases; junction bases outside the gene matches: 3. This CDR3 is 15 amino acids long. CDR3 protein: CASSTTGGGNQPQHF. CDR3 coding DNA: TGTGCCAGTAGTACGACAGGGGGGGGCAATCAGCCCCAGCATTTT.

The gene calls are TRBV5-1 and TRBJ2-7; 12 bases match TRBD2. This CDR3 comprises 13 residues. Losses at the gene ends were 9 bases for V and 5 bases for J; bases not matched to a gene: 6. The germline V gene has CDR1 SGHRS and CDR2 YFSETQ. This CDR3 is CATSLAGGHEQYF. CDR3 nucleotide sequence: TGCGCCACCTCACTAGCGGGGGGACACGAGCAGTACTTC.

The chain combines TRBV9 with TRBJ2-3, with D possibly TRBD2 on 7 matching bases. Per germline, CDR1 SGDLS and CDR2 YYNGEE. Trimming stripped 4 bases from V and 4 bases from J, with 16 bases between. The CDR3 covers 15 residues. CDR3 loop: CASSPGGRGADTQYF. The DNA of the CDR3 is TGTGCCAGCAGCCCTGGGGGGAGGGGGGCAGATACGCAGTATTTT.

This chain uses TRBV7-2 with TRBJ2-1; a weak D match, TRBD1 (5 bases). There are 14 residues in the CDR3. Germline V gives CDR1 SGHTA, CDR2 FQGNSA. V was shortened by 10 bases and J by 0 bases, with 13 bases between the two germline ends. This CDR3 reads CATVGARSYNEQFF. The DNA for the CDR3 is TGTGCCACCGTTGGGGCTCGCTCCTACAATGAGCAGTTCTTC.

The rearrangement links TRBV6-5 to TRBJ2-2; 9 nucleotides align to TRBD1. This CDR3 is built from 14 residues. Germline lookup yields CDR1 MNHEY and CDR2 SVGAGI. V lost 5 bases, J lost 5 bases, and 3 bases stayed unmatched. CDR3 amino acids: CASSRDRETGELFF. The DNA for the CDR3 is TGTGCCAGCAGTCGGGACAGGGAAACCGGGGAGCTGTTTTTT.

V is TRBV5-1 and J is TRBJ2-5, with D perhaps TRBD2 (5 bases). CDR3 size: 16 residues. Germline loops: CDR1 SGHRS, CDR2 YFSETQ. Trimming cost V 0 bases and J 3 bases, with 15 bases left between them. CDR3 DNA sequence: TGCGCCAGCAGCTTGGTTGCAGCGGCCCCAGAAGAGACCCAGTACTTC. Its translation is CASSLVAAAPEETQYF.

CDR3 protein: CASSFGAGSYEQYF. CDR3 DNA sequence: TGTGCCAGCAGTTTTGGGGCAGGGTCCTACGAGCAGTACTTC. The rearrangement links TRBV28 to TRBJ2-7, with a weak D call TRBD1 (5 bases). Germline V gives CDR1 MDHEN, CDR2 SYDVKM. CDR3 length: 14 residues. V lost 3 bases, J lost 1 base, and 10 bases lay in between.

The CDR3 sequence: CATQGFGANVLTF. CDR3 coding DNA: TGTGCCACCCAGGGGTTTGGGGCCAACGTCCTGACTTTC. The chain couples TRBV24-1 to TRBJ2-6; maybe TRBD1 (6 bases). CDR1 is KGHDR and CDR2 is SFDVKD in the germline V gene. V lost 9 bases and J 3 bases, leaving 8 bases between the germline ends. The CDR3 extends over 13 amino acids.

Of note for this clone: Within the sample, other DNA sequences also encode this same CDR3. The V and J genes are TRBV3-1 (or the pseudogene TRBV3-2) and TRBJ2-2; 11 bases line up with TRBD2. This CDR3 is 16 amino acids long. The J segment lost 7 bases and the V segment lost 5 bases, leaving 9 bases of the junction unmatched. Germline CDR1 reads LGHDT; CDR2 reads YNNKEL (reference sequence). CDR3 DNA: TGTGCCAGCAGCTACCTTAGCGGGGGGGCCGGCGGGGAGCTGTTTTTT. Encoded protein: CASSYLSGGAGGELFF.

The CDR3: CASTDGGINEKLFF. As DNA, the CDR3 is TGTGCCAGTACGGATGGGGGGATTAATGAAAAACTGTTTTTT. The rearrangement links TRBV19 to TRBJ1-4; the D gene is possibly TRBD1 (5 bases). Trimming cost V 7 bases and J 4 bases, with 13 bases left between them. Germline lookup yields CDR1 LNHDA and CDR2 SQIVND (reference sequence). CDR3 length equals 14 residues.

V usage is TRBV11-2 and J usage is TRBJ1-2; 8 nucleotides align to TRBD1. Germline trimming cut 1 base from V and 8 bases from J; bases unmatched to any gene: 9. CDR3 size: 15 residues. Germline V CDR1 and CDR2: SGHAT, FQNNGV. CDR3 DNA: TGTGCCAGCAGCTTAGCGCTGACAGGGGAAGAAGGCTACACCTTC. This codes for CASSLALTGEEGYTF. The complete variable domain, with remaining parts taken from reference TRBV11-2 and TRBJ1-2, reads EAGVAQSPRYKIIEKRQSVAFWCNPISGHATLYWYQQILGQGPKLLIQFQNNGVVDDSQLPKDRFSAERLKGVDSTLKIQPAKLEDSAVYLCASSLALTGEEGYTFGSGTRLTVV.

The chain is built from TRBV24-1 and TRBJ2-3; 7 nucleotides align to TRBD2. The V and J ends lost 0 bases and 4 bases, in that order; junction bases with no gene match: 9. This CDR3 spans 17 amino acids. From germline, CDR1 is KGHDR and CDR2 SFDVKD. CDR3: CATSDLGQRDRPDTQYF. CDR3 nucleotides: TGTGCCACCAGTGATTTGGGGCAGCGGGATAGGCCAGATACGCAGTATTTT.

The chain links TRBV15 to TRBJ2-7; 7 bases line up with TRBD1. Germline V gene sequence: CDR1 LNHNV, CDR2 YYDKDF (reference sequence). V lost 1 base, J lost 4 bases, and 10 bases stayed unmatched. The CDR3 contains 16 residues. The CDR3 nucleotides are TGTGCCACCAGCAGAGCGAGGGACAGCCGGTTTTACGAGCAGTACTTC. Its protein is CATSRARDSRFYEQYF.

The CDR3 DNA sequence: TGTGCCTGGTTTAGCGGGAGGGCCGGAGATACGCAGTATTTT. Amino acid sequence: CAWFSGRAGDTQYF. V is TRBV30 and J is TRBJ2-3; 11 nucleotides match TRBD2. In germline, CDR1 is GTSNPN, CDR2 SVGIG (reference sequence). The CDR3 has 14 residues. With 5 bases clipped from V and 5 bases from J, the junction kept 6 bases outside the gene matches.

The chain couples TRBV28 to TRBJ1-6; possible D gene TRBD1, 6 bases. The V gene's germline CDR1 is MDHEN and CDR2 SYDVKM. The ends were cut back, 5 bases at V and 5 bases at J, with 10 bases in the middle. There are 14 residues in the CDR3. CDR3 residues: CASSLGQHNSPLHF. The CDR3 DNA sequence: TGTGCCAGCAGTCTCGGACAGCATAATTCACCCCTCCACTTT.

The chain uses TRBV27 and TRBJ2-5; D gene ambiguous. This CDR3 has 14 amino acids. Trimming removed 3 bases at V and 0 bases at J, with 8 bases between. From germline, CDR1 is MNHEY and CDR2 SMNVEV (reference sequence). CDR3: CASSFTGYQETQYF. The CDR3, as DNA: TGTGCCAGCAGTTTTACGGGTTACCAAGAGACCCAGTACTTC.

The chain joins TRBV11-2 to TRBJ2-7, with TRBD2 matching 9 bases. Per the germline V gene, CDR1 is SGHAT and CDR2 is FQNNGV. Germline trimming cut 3 bases from V and 3 bases from J; bases unmatched to any gene: 9. This CDR3 has 16 amino acids. The CDR3 protein is CASSLDSGSANYEQYF. CDR3 DNA: TGTGCCAGCAGCTTGGATAGCGGGAGTGCGAACTACGAGCAGTACTTC.

The chain links TRBV29-1 to TRBJ2-1; 9 bases line up with TRBD1. V lost 2 bases to trimming and J lost 7 bases; unmatched junction nucleotides: 9. CDR3 length: 15 residues. Germline V gene sequence: CDR1 SQVTM, CDR2 ANQGSEA. CDR3 nucleotides: TGCAGCGTTGAATGGTGGGACAGGGCTTCTAATGAGCAGTTCTTC. Protein product: CSVEWWDRASNEQFF.

The chain combines TRBV7-2 with TRBJ1-3; D unclear. Germline V CDR1 and CDR2: SGHTA, FQGNSA. This CDR3 comprises 13 residues. V dropped 1 base and J dropped 8 bases, with 9 bases sitting between them. CDR3 in amino acids: CASSLGPRDTIYF. CDR3 nucleotides: TGTGCCAGCAGCTTAGGGCCGCGGGACACCATATATTTT.

The count of this clone is one. In DNA form, the CDR3 reads TGTGCCAGCCTACCGGGACACCTGAACACTGAAGCTTTCTTT. Amino acids: CASLPGHLNTEAFF. The chain joins TRBV7-9 to TRBJ1-1, with D possibly matching TRBD1 (6 bases). V was pared by 8 bases and J by 0 bases, with 13 bases between. CDR3 length equals 14 residues. Germline-derived CDR1 and CDR2 are SEHNR and FQNEAQ (reference sequence).

The chain carries TRBV3-1 (or the pseudogene TRBV3-2) and TRBJ2-5; 10 bases align to TRBD1. The CDR3 loop spans 16 amino acids. Germline-derived CDR1 and CDR2 are LGHDT and YNNKEL (reference sequence). V was clipped by 1 base and J by 4 bases; unmatched bases: 6. This CDR3 is CASSQGLGTGVETQYF. CDR3 in DNA: TGTGCCAGCAGCCAAGGGTTAGGGACAGGGGTAGAGACCCAGTACTTC.